The 30 T cell receptor beta chains in this list originate from one sample, sequenced in a study of T cell repertoires in cytomegalovirus infection. One entry per CDR3 protein results from TCRdb running MiXCR on the reads. The sample lists about 310,000 distinct CDR3 sequences; approximately 25% were seen once. For these receptors, no antigen is known. The input for sequencing was cultured PBMCs, taken from culture after CMV antigen stimulation. These receptors all stem from a human donor in good health (CMV status not recorded). Some clones in this sample may be carry-over from other donors' samples.

V is TRBV9 and J is TRBJ2-5; D not resolved. The CDR3 length is 15 residues. CDR1 is SGDLS and CDR2 is YYNGEE in the germline V gene. Trimming removed 4 bases from V and 2 bases from J, with 15 bases in between. CDR3 sequence: CASSPQPAEQETQYF. The CDR3 DNA follows: TGTGCCAGCAGCCCACAGCCCGCCGAGCAAGAGACCCAGTACTTC.

This clonotype was recorded many times. This chain links TRBV7-2 with TRBJ2-5; D gene ambiguous. V lost 1 base, J lost 1 base, and 7 bases lay in between. CDR1 and CDR2 from the germline V gene are SGHTA and FQGNSA. This CDR3 region has 14 residues. As DNA, the CDR3 is TGTGCCAGCAGCTTAGGCGGCCTCCAAGAGACCCAGTACTTC. Translation gives CASSLGGLQETQYF.

This clonotype has more than one count but fewer than ten. The V and J genes are TRBV12-3 or TRBV12-4 and TRBJ2-7; 8 nucleotides agree with TRBD2. V lost 2 bases and J lost 0; bases outside the gene matches: 12. The CDR3 is 18 residues long. CDR3 amino acids: CASSLPNLREESSYEQYV. The CDR3 bases are TGTGCCAGCAGTTTACCGAATTTGCGGGAGGAGAGCTCCTACGAGCAGTACGTC.

The chain joins TRBV30 to TRBJ2-1; D is unclear. V lost 1 base, J lost 5 bases, and 6 bases lay in between. The length of the CDR3 is 12 residues. From germline, CDR1 is GTSNPN and CDR2 SVGIG (reference sequence). The CDR3 DNA sequence: TGTGCCTGGAGTGACGGAGACAATGAGCAGTTCTTC. It yields the protein CAWSDGDNEQFF.

The chain recombines TRBV7-9 with TRBJ2-2, with 7 bases fitting TRBD1. The germline V gene has CDR1 SEHNR and CDR2 FQNEAQ (reference sequence). V gave up 5 bases and J gave up 1 base; unmatched junction bases: 7. The CDR3 loop spans 16 amino acids. CDR3 sequence: CASSGPGQQNTGELFF. The CDR3 DNA reads TGTGCCAGCAGCGGTCCGGGACAGCAGAACACCGGGGAGCTGTTTTTT.

V and J are TRBV19 and TRBJ2-1; 13 bases map to TRBD2. This CDR3 contains 16 residues. Per germline, CDR1 LNHDA and CDR2 SQIVND (reference sequence). V lost 7 bases to trimming and J lost 7 bases; unmatched junction nucleotides: 10. The CDR3 nucleotides are TGTGCCAGTAATGGAGCGACTAGCGGGAGGAGGAATGAGCAGTTCTTC. Translating gives CASNGATSGRRNEQFF.

The chain employs TRBV7-6 and TRBJ2-1; D ambiguous. The CDR3 runs 14 residues. Germline CDR1 and CDR2: SGHVS and FNYEAQ. V lost 5 bases, J lost 4 bases, and 12 bases lay in between. In nucleotides, the CDR3 is TGTGCCAGCAGCCAGCCAGTGATTTACAATGAGCAGTTCTTC. Translated, it gives CASSQPVIYNEQFF. The variable domain in full, with the rest retrieved from reference TRBV7-6 and TRBJ2-1, is GAGVSQSPRYKVTKRGQDVALRCDPISGHVSLYWYRQALGQGPEFLTYFNYEAQQDKSGLPNDRFSAERPEGSISTLTIQRTEQRDSAMYRCASSQPVIYNEQFFGPGTRLTVL.

This clonotype was observed a handful of times. V is TRBV27 and J is TRBJ1-1, with 8 bases aligning to TRBD1. Germline CDR1 and CDR2: MNHEY and SMNVEV (reference sequence). Trimming removed 4 bases from V and 10 bases from J; junction bases left unmatched: 2. This CDR3 spans 11 amino acids. In DNA form, the CDR3 reads TGTGCCAGCAGTTCAGGGGGCGCAGCTTTCTTT. It yields the protein CASSSGGAAFF.

The chain carries TRBV19 and TRBJ2-1; D possibly matches TRBD1 or TRBD2 (5 bases each). Deletions cut 6 bases from V and 9 bases from J, with 18 bases between. The CDR3 loop spans 14 amino acids. Looked up from germline, CDR1 is LNHDA and CDR2 is SQIVND (reference sequence). The CDR3 loop reads CASSVALTGGEQFF. For the CDR3, the DNA is TGTGCCAGTAGCGTGGCGTTGACTGGGGGTGAGCAGTTCTTC.

This sequence joins TRBV29-1 and TRBJ2-3; D is possibly TRBD1 (6 bases). Trimming removed 6 bases from V and 2 bases from J, with 12 bases in between. Germline V lookup: CDR1 SQVTM, CDR2 ANQGSEA. The length of the CDR3 is 13 residues. DNA for the CDR3: TGCAGCGTCCCACACAGGGACACAGATACGCAGTATTTT. Its protein product is CSVPHRDTDTQYF.

J is TRBJ2-5 and V is TRBV6-2 or TRBV6-3; D not certain. Trimming left V 0 bases short and J 5 bases short, with 16 bases between. The CDR3 sequence is 16 residues long. Germline loops: CDR1 MNHEY, CDR2 SVGEGT. CDR3 sequence: CASSYSIASYEETQYF. In nucleotides, the CDR3 is TGTGCCAGCAGTTACTCGATTGCGAGTTATGAGGAGACCCAGTACTTC.

This clonotype was found a few times. The chain couples TRBV19 to TRBJ2-1; no reliable D call. The CDR3 is 18 amino acids. Between the trimmed V and J ends, which lost 2 bases and 7 bases, there was a span of 24 bases. Germline lookup yields CDR1 LNHDA and CDR2 SQIVND (reference sequence). In DNA, the CDR3 is TGTGCCAGTAGTATAAGGATCGTAGGGTCCGGGCGAGCGAATGAGCAGTTCTTC. This translates into CASSIRIVGSGRANEQFF.

DNA of the CDR3: TGTGCCAGCAGCTTTCCTGGGACTAGCGGGAGTTATGAGCAGTTCTTC. Its translation is CASSFPGTSGSYEQFF. V and J are TRBV7-2 and TRBJ2-1, with 14 bases lining up with TRBD2. The CDR3 is 16 amino acids. The junction had 6 bases not matched to a gene; V was cut back by 3 bases and J by 8 bases. Germline-derived CDR1 and CDR2 are SGHTA and FQGNSA.

The chain links TRBV27 to TRBJ2-7; unclear D gene. V dropped 2 bases and J dropped 2 bases, with 7 bases sitting between them. CDR3 length: 13 residues. Germline assignment: CDR1 MNHEY and CDR2 SMNVEV (reference sequence). In DNA form, the CDR3 reads TGTGCCAGCAGTTTAGCCAGGACCTACGAGCAGTACGTC. Its translation: CASSLARTYEQYV.

The chain employs TRBV7-3 and TRBJ2-2, with TRBD2 matching 8 bases. The V gene's germline CDR1 is SGHTA and CDR2 FQGTGA. The ends lost 5 bases at V and 6 bases at J; junction bases unmatched: 5. The CDR3 has 14 amino acids. CDR3 protein: CASSRGRMAGELFF. CDR3 DNA: TGTGCCAGCAGCCGCGGGAGGATGGCCGGGGAGCTGTTTTTT.

In its sample, this clonotype was seen many times. V gene TRBV19 combines with J gene TRBJ1-2; D is unclear. Germline values: CDR1 LNHDA, CDR2 SQIVND (reference sequence). Between the trimmed V and J ends, which lost 6 bases and 7 bases, there was a span of 21 bases. CDR3 length: 15 amino acids. CDR3 residues: CASRMEGYKGSGYTF. CDR3 nucleotides: TGTGCCAGTAGGATGGAGGGTTATAAGGGCTCTGGCTACACCTTC. The full variable domain, completed using reference TRBV19 and TRBJ1-2, is DGGITQSPKYLFRKEGQNVTLSCEQNLNHDAMYWYRQDPGQGLRLIYYSQIVNDFQKGDIAEGYSVSREKKESFPLTVTSAQKNPTAFYLCASRMEGYKGSGYTFGSGTRLTVV.

This chain links TRBV7-8 with TRBJ1-6; D call uncertain. CDR1 is SGHVS, CDR2 FQNEAQ, per germline. Trimming left V 1 base short and J 10 bases short, with 8 bases between. The CDR3 runs to 13 residues. The chain's CDR3 is CASSLDIRSPLHF. The CDR3 nucleotides are TGTGCCAGCAGCTTAGATATAAGGTCACCCCTCCACTTT.

V and J are TRBV6-9 and TRBJ2-7; no definite D call. The germline gives CDR1 MNHGY, CDR2 SVAAGI. V dropped 10 bases and J dropped 3 bases, with 16 bases sitting between them. There are 13 residues in the CDR3. The DNA of the CDR3 is TGTGCCACCCCAGTGCAGTCAATCTACGAGCAGTACGTC. It yields the protein CATPVQSIYEQYV.

The chain is built from TRBV19 and TRBJ2-6; D call uncertain. The V gene lost 6 bases and the J gene lost 0 bases, with 12 bases spanning the gap. The CDR3 has 16 amino acids. Germline V gives CDR1 LNHDA, CDR2 SQIVND (reference sequence). CDR3 coding DNA: TGTGCCAGTAGAAGCCGATCGAGCTCTGGGGCCAACGTCCTGACTTTC. This sequence encodes CASRSRSSSGANVLTF.

This clonotype was counted only a few times. The CDR3 coding sequence is TGTGCCACCATCAATCACCCTACTGGGACAGGGAAGAGCAATCAGCCCCAGCATTTT. Translating gives CATINHPTGTGKSNQPQHF. V and J are TRBV2 and TRBJ1-5, with 9 bases identical to TRBD1. There are 19 residues in the CDR3. V lost 10 bases, J lost 1 base, and 20 bases stayed unmatched. In germline, CDR1 is SNHLY, CDR2 FYNNEI.

CDR3: CASSSGAGRDSYNEQFF. The CDR3 DNA reads TGTGCCAGCAGCTCTGGGGCAGGGAGGGACTCCTACAATGAGCAGTTCTTC. The chain employs TRBV11-3 and TRBJ2-1; the match to TRBD2 covers 7 bases. The CDR3 is made up of 17 amino acids. Germline values: CDR1 SGHNT, CDR2 YENEEA. Germline trimming cut 4 bases from V and 0 bases from J; bases unmatched to any gene: 9. The variable domain in full, with the rest retrieved from reference TRBV11-3 and TRBJ2-1, is EAGVVQSPRYKIIEKKQPVAFWCNPISGHNTLYWYLQNLGQGPELLIRYENEEAVDDSQLPKDRFSAERLKGVDSTLKIQPAELGDSAVYLCASSSGAGRDSYNEQFFGPGTRLTVL.

The chain recombines TRBV28 with TRBJ1-6; possible D gene TRBD1, 5 bases. V dropped 3 bases and J dropped 10 bases, with 7 bases sitting between them. In germline, CDR1 is MDHEN, CDR2 SYDVKM. The CDR3 is 12 amino acids. As DNA, the CDR3 is TGTGCCAGCAGTTTGTGGGGGTCACCCCTCCACTTT. Encoded protein: CASSLWGSPLHF. Looking up the rest from reference TRBV28 and TRBJ1-6 gives the full variable domain: DVKVTQSSRYLVKRTGEKVFLECVQDMDHENMFWYRQDPGLGLRLIYFSYDVKMKEKGDIPEGYSVSREKKERFSLILESASTNQTSMYLCASSLWGSPLHFGNGTRLTVT.

This clonotype was seen once. V and J are TRBV28 and TRBJ1-2; D is undetermined. CDR1 and CDR2 from the germline V gene are MDHEN and SYDVKM. This CDR3 spans 15 amino acids. Trimming removed 2 bases at V and 5 bases at J, with 15 bases between. The DNA for the CDR3 is TGTGCCAGCAGTTTAGGAGGGTCTTATCGGTATGGCTACACCTTC. Its translation is CASSLGGSYRYGYTF.

V gene TRBV20-1 combines with J gene TRBJ1-5, with no clear D. V was pared by 1 base and J by 0 bases, with 7 bases between. The CDR3 is 14 residues long. Germline values: CDR1 DFQATT, CDR2 SNEGSKA (reference sequence). Written as DNA, the CDR3 is TGCAGTGCTAGAGTTAGGTATAGCAATCAGCCCCAGCATTTT. Translation: CSARVRYSNQPQHF.

The V gene is TRBV6-2 or TRBV6-3, the J gene TRBJ2-7, with D hard to call. Trimming removed 8 bases at V and 7 bases at J, with 12 bases between. The CDR3 spans 11 residues. Germline CDR1 reads MNHEY; CDR2 reads SVGEGT. CDR3 protein: CASGDPPEQYV. The CDR3 DNA reads TGTGCCAGCGGGGATCCCCCGGAGCAGTACGTC.

The table lists this clonotype with a few counts. V is TRBV19 and J is TRBJ1-2, with 9 bases that match TRBD1. Germline CDR1 is LNHDA and CDR2 is SQIVND (reference sequence). This CDR3 is 13 amino acids long. The V gene end was trimmed by 7 bases and the J gene end by 6 bases; junction bases not matched to a gene: 6. Here the CDR3 reads CASKTRTGDGYTF. The CDR3 nucleotides read TGTGCCAGTAAAACAAGGACAGGGGATGGCTACACCTTC.

The chain combines TRBV15 with TRBJ1-5; D perhaps matches TRBD1 (5 bases). This CDR3 is built from 15 residues. In germline, CDR1 is LNHNV, CDR2 YYDKDF (reference sequence). The V end lost 3 bases, the J end lost 2 bases, and 11 bases lay between the germline ends. The CDR3 nucleotides are TGTGCCACCAGCAGGGAACGGGGGGGCAATCAGCCCCAGCATTTT. It codes for CATSRERGGNQPQHF.

J is TRBJ2-3 and V is TRBV11-2; no firm D call. CDR3 length equals 14 residues. Trimming left V 4 bases short and J 4 bases short, with 12 bases between. CDR1 is SGHAT and CDR2 is FQNNGV in the germline V gene. The CDR3 DNA is TGTGCCAGCAGCTCGTTCGATATCGCAGATACGCAGTATTTT. Translation gives CASSSFDIADTQYF.

J is TRBJ2-7 and V is TRBV7-3; D not certain. This CDR3 contains 15 residues. The germline V and J ends were trimmed by 0 bases and 0 bases, with 9 bases remaining between them. The germline V gene encodes CDR1 SGHTA and CDR2 FQGTGA. The DNA of the CDR3 is TGTGCCAGCAGCTTAACAGGGCTGACCTCCTACGAGCAGTACTTC. Protein: CASSLTGLTSYEQYF.

This clonotype was seen a single time. The rearrangement links TRBV12-5 to TRBJ1-5; tentative D call: TRBD1 (5 bases). V lost 5 bases to trimming and J lost 3 bases, with 17 bases between them. CDR1 is LGHNT, CDR2 FRNRAP, per germline. This CDR3 has 16 residues. The CDR3 DNA follows: TGTGCTAGTGGTCTCGGGACGGATAATTTCAATCAGCCCCAGCATTTT. Encoded protein: CASGLGTDNFNQPQHF.